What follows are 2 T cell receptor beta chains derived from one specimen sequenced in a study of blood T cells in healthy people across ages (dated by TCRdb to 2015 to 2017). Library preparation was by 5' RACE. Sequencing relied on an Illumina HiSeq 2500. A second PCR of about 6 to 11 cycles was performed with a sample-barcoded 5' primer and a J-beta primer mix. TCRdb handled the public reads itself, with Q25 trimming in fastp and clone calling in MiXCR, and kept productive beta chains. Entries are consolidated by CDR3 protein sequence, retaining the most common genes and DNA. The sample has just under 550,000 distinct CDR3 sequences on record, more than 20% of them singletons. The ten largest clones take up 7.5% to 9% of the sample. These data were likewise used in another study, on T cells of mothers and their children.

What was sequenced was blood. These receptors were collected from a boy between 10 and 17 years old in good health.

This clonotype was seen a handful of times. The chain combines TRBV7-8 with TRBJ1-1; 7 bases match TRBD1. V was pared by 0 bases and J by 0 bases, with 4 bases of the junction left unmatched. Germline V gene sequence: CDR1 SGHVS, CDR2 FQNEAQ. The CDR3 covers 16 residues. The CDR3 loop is CASSLAGGNVNTEAFF. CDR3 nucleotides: TGTGCCAGCAGCTTAGCAGGGGGCAATGTGAACACTGAAGCTTTCTTT.

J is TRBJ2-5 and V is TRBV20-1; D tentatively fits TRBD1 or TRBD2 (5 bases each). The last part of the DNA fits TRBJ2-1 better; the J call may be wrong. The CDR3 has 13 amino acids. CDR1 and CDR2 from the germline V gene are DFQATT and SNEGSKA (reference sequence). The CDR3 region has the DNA TGCAGTGCTAGTTCAGGGACCTCCAATGAGCAGTTCTTC. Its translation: CSASSGTSNEQFF.